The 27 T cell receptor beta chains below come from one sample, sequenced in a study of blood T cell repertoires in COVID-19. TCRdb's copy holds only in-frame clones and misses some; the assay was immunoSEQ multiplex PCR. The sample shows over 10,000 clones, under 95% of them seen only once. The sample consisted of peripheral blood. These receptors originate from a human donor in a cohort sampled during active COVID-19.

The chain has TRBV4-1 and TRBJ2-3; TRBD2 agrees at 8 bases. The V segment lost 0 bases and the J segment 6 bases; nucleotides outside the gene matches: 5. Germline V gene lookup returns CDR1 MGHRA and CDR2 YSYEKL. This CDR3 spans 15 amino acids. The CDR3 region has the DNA TGCGCCAGCAGCCAAGATCCGGGGGGGCTGGATACGCAGTATTTT. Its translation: CASSQDPGGLDTQYF.

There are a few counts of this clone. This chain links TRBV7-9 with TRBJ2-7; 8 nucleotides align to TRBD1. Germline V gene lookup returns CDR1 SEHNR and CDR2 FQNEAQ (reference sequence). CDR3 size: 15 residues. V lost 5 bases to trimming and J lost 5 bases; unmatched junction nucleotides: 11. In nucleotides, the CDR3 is TGTGCCAGCAGCCCGCGATGGACAGGGAGTCACGAGCAGTACTTC. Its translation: CASSPRWTGSHEQYF.

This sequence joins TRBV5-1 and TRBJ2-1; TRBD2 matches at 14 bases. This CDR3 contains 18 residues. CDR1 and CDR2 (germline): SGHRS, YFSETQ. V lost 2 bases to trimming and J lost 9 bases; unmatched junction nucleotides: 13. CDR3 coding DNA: TGCGCCAGCAGCTTCGTCCCGGGACTAGCGGGAGAGCGGGGTGAGCAGTTCTTC. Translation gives CASSFVPGLAGERGEQFF. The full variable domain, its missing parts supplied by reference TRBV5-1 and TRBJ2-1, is KAGVTQTPRYLIKTRGQQVTLSCSPISGHRSVSWYQQTPGQGLQFLFEYFSETQRNKGNFPGRFSGRQFSNSRSEMNVSTLELGDSALYLCASSFVPGLAGERGEQFFGPGTRLTVL.

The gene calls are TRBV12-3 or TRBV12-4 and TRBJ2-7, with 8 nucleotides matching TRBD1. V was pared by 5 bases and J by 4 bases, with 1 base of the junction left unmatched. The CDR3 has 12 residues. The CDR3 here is CASSRTGYEQYF. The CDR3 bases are TGTGCCAGCAGTCGGACAGGGTACGAGCAGTACTTC.

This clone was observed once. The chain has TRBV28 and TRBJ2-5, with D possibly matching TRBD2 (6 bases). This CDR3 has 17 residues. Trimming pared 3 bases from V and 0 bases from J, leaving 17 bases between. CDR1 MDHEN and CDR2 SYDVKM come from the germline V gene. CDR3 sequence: CASSLEPREMYQETQYF. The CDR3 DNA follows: TGTGCCAGCAGTTTGGAACCACGGGAGATGTACCAAGAGACCCAGTACTTC.

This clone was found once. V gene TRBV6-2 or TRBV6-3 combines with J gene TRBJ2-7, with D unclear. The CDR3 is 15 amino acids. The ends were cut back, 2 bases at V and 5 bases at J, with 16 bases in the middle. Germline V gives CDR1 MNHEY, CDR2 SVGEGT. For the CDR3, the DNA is TGTGCCAGCAGTTACCAGTCACAGAGTCAGCACGAGCAGTACTTC. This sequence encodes CASSYQSQSQHEQYF.

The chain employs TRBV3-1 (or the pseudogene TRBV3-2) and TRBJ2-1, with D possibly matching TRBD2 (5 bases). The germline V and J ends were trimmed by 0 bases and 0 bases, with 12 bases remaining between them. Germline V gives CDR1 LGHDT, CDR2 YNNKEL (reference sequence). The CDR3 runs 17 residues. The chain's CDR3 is CASSQDLGGASYNEQFF. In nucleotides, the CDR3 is TGTGCCAGCAGCCAAGATTTAGGAGGAGCCTCCTACAATGAGCAGTTCTTC.

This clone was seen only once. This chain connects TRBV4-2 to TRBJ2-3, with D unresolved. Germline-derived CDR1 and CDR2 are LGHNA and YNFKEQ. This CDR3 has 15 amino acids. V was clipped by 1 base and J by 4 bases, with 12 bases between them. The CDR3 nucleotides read TGTGCCAGCAGCCAAGTTAGCAACGGTGCAGATACGCAGTATTTT. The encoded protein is CASSQVSNGADTQYF.

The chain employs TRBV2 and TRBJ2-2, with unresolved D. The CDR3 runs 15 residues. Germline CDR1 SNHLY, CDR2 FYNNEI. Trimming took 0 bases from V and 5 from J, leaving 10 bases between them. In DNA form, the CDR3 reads TGTGCCAGCAGTGAAGCGGCCGCACAAACCGGGGAGCTGTTTTTT. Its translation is CASSEAAAQTGELFF.

CDR3 sequence reads: CASSPILSRADTQYF. For the CDR3, the DNA is TGTGCCAGCTCACCGATTCTCTCTCGGGCAGATACGCAGTATTTT. The chain employs TRBV18 and TRBJ2-3, with D unresolved. V lost 3 bases to trimming and J lost 4 bases, with 14 bases between them. From germline, CDR1 is KGHSH and CDR2 LQKENI. The CDR3 has 15 residues. Using reference TRBV18 and TRBJ2-3 for the parts outside the CDR3, the full variable domain is NAGVMQNPRHLVRRRGQEARLRCSPMKGHSHVYWYRQLPEEGLKFMVYLQKENIIDESGMPKERFSAEFPKEGPSILRIQQVVRGDSAAYFCASSPILSRADTQYFGPGTRLTVL.

CDR3 coding DNA: TGTGCCAGCGGGAGAATCACAGATACGCAGTATTTT. This gives the protein CASGRITDTQYF. This chain connects TRBV2 to TRBJ2-3, with D perhaps matching TRBD2 (5 bases). This CDR3 has 12 residues. Germline V lookup: CDR1 SNHLY, CDR2 FYNNEI. Trimming cost V 8 bases and J 2 bases, with 8 bases left between them.

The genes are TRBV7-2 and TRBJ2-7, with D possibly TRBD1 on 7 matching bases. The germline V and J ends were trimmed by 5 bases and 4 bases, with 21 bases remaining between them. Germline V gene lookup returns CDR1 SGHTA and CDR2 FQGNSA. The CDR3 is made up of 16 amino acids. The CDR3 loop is CASSLHGVRGAYEQYF. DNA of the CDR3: TGTGCCAGCAGCCTACACGGAGTCAGGGGGGCATACGAGCAGTACTTC.

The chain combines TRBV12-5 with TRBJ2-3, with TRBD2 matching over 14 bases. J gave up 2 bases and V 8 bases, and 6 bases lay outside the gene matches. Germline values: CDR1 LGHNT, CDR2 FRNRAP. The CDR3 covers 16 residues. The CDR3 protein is CASSPGLAGVTDTQYF. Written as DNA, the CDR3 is TGTGCTAGTTCCCCGGGACTAGCGGGGGTCACAGATACGCAGTATTTT.

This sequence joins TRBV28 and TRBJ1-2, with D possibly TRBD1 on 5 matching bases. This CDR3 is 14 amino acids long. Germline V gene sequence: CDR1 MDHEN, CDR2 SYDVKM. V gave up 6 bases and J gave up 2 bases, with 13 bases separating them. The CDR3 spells CASSQTGGNYGYTF. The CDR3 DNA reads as TGTGCCAGCAGCCAAACTGGGGGGAACTATGGCTACACCTTC.

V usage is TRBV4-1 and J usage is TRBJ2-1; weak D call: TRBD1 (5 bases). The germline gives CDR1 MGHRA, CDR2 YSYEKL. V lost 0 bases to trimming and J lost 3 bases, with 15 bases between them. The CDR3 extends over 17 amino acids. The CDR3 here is CASSQDQGVVRYNEQFF. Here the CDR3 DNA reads TGCGCCAGCAGCCAAGACCAAGGGGTAGTCCGCTACAATGAGCAGTTCTTC.

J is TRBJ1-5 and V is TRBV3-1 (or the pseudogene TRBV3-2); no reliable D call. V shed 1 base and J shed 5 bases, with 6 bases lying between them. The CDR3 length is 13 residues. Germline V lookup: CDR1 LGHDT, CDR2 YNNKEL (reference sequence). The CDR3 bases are TGTGCCAGCAGCCAAGCGAGAGATCAGCCCCAGCATTTT. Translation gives CASSQARDQPQHF.

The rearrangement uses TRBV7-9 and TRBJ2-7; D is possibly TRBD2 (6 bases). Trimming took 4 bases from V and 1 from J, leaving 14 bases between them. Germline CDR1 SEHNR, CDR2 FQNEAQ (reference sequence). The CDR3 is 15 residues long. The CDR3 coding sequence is TGTGCCAGCAGCTCCAGTAGCGGACTTTCCTACGAGCAGTACTTC. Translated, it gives CASSSSSGLSYEQYF.

The CDR3, as DNA: TGTGCCAGCAGTGGTCTCCCAGGGGCACGGACTGAAGCTTTCTTT. This codes for CASSGLPGARTEAFF. This sequence joins TRBV2 and TRBJ1-1; possible D gene TRBD1, 6 bases. Trimming stripped 4 bases from V and 5 bases from J, with 17 bases between. Per the germline V gene, CDR1 is SNHLY and CDR2 is FYNNEI. CDR3 length equals 15 residues.

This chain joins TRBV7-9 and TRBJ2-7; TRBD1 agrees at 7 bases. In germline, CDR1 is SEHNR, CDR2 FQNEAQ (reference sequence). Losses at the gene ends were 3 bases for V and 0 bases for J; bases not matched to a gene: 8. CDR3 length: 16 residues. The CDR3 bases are TGTGCCAGCAGCTTCGGGTTCACAGGGGCCTCCTACGAGCAGTACTTC. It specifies CASSFGFTGASYEQYF.

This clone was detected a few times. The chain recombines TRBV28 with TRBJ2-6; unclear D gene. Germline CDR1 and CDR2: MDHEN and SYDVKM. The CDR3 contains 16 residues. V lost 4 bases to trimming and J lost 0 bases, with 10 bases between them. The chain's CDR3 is CASSSPTVSGANVLTF. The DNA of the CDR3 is TGTGCCAGCAGTTCCCCCACGGTCTCTGGGGCCAACGTCCTGACTTTC. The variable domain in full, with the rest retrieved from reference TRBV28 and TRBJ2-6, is DVKVTQSSRYLVKRTGEKVFLECVQDMDHENMFWYRQDPGLGLRLIYFSYDVKMKEKGDIPEGYSVSREKKERFSLILESASTNQTSMYLCASSSPTVSGANVLTFGAGSRLTVL.

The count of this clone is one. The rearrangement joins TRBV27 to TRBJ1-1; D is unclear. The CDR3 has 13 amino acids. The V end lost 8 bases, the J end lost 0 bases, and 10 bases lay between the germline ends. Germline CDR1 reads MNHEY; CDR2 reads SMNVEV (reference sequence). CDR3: CASYGALNTEAFF. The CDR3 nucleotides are TGTGCCAGCTACGGAGCCCTGAACACTGAAGCTTTCTTT.

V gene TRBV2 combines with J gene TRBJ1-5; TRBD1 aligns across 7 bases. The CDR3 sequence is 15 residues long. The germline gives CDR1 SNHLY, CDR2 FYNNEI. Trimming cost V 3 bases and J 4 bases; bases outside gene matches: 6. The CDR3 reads CASSDRTGGNQPQHF. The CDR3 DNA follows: TGTGCCAGCAGTGATAGGACAGGCGGGAATCAGCCCCAGCATTTT.

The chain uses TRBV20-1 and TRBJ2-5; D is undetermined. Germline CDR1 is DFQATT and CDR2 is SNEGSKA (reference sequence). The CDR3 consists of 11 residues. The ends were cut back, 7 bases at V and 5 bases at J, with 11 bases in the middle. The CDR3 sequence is CSERVRETQYF. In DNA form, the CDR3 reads TGCAGTGAACGCGTACGGGAGACCCAGTACTTC.

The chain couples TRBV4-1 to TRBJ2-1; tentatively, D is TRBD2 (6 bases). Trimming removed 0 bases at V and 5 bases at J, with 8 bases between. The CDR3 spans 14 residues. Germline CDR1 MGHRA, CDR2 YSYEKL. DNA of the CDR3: TGCGCCAGCAGCCAAGAAGGAGGGAACAATGAGCAGTTCTTC. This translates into CASSQEGGNNEQFF.

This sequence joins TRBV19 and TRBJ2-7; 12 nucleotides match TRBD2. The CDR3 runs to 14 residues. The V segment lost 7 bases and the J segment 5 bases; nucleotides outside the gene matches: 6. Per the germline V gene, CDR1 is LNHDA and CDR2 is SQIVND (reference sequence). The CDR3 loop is CASNPSGRANEQYF. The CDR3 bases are TGTGCCAGTAACCCTAGCGGGAGGGCCAACGAGCAGTACTTC.

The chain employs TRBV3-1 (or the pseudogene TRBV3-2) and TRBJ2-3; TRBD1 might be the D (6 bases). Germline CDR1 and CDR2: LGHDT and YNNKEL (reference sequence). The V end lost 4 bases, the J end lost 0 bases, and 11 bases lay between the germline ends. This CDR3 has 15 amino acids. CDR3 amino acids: CASSPTGTSTDTQYF. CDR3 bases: TGTGCCAGCAGCCCGACAGGCACTAGCACAGATACGCAGTATTTT.

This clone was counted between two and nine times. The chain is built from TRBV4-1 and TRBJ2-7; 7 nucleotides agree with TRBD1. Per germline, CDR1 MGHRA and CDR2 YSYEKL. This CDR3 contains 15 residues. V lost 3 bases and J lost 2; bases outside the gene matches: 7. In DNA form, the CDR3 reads TGCGCCAGCAGCCAGAGGACCGGGACAGCCTACGAGCAGTACTTC. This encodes CASSQRTGTAYEQYF.